This T cell receptor beta chain is from a study of T-cell memory formation after mild COVID-19. As for the study in general: Largely, TCR clusters stayed within a single donor.

The CDR3 extends over 14 amino acids. Trimming removed 6 bases at V and 0 bases at J, with 13 bases between. Germline CDR1 is SQVTM and CDR2 is ANQGSEA. In this sample, this clonotype turned up a few times. Amplification by 5'RACE using constant-segment primers produced TCR alpha and TCR beta cDNA libraries that carried sample barcodes and UMIs. TCRdb re-analysed the 5' RACE reads in MiXCR, keeping a single row per CDR3 protein. The repertoire holds 200,000 to 250,000 distinct CDR3 sequences, 8.5% to 9.5% seen once, with 22% in the top ten. This chain links TRBV29-1 with TRBJ2-3; D gene unclear. The sample comprised PBMCs or a T cell subset sorted from them (not recorded which). The sequence derives from a man younger than 35 who had mild COVID-19 (a few samples of this study predate the infection). Cell type and time point are not known. Here the CDR3 reads CSVVDTQSTDTQYF. CDR3 sequence (DNA): TGCAGCGTCGTAGACACCCAAAGCACAGATACGCAGTATTTT.